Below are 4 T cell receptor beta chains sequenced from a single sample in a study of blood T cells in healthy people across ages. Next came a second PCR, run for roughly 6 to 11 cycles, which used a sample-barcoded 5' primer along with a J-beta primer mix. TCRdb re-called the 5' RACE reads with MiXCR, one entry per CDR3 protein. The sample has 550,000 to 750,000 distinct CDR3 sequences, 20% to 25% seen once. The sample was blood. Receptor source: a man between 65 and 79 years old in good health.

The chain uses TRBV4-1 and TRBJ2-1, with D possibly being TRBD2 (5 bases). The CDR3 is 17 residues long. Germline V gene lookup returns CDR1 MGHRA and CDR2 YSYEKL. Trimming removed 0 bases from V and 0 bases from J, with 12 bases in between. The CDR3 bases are TGCGCCAGCAGCCAAGAAGAAAGCGGTAGCTCCTACAATGAGCAGTTCTTC. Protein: CASSQEESGSSYNEQFF.

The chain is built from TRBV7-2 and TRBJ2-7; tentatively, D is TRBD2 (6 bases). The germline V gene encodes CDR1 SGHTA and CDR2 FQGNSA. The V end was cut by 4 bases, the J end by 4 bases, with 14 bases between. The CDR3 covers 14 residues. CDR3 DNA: TGTGCCAGCAGCTATTGGGGGGAGGTGTACGAGCAGTACTTC. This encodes CASSYWGEVYEQYF.

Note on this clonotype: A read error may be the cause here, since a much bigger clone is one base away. CDR3 loop: CASSFLLGDETQYF. CDR3 DNA: TGTGCCAGCAGTTTTCTTTTGGGAGACGAGACCCAGTACTTC. The rearrangement links TRBV12-3 or TRBV12-4 to TRBJ2-1; a possible D gene is TRBD2 (5 bases). Near its end, the DNA agrees better with TRBJ2-5, so the J call may be wrong. The CDR3 has 14 residues.

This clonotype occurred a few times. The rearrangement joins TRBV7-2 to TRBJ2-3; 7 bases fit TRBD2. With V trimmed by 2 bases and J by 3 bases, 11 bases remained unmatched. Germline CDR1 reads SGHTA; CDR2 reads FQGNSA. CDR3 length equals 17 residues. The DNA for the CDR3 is TGTGCCAGCAGCTTACTCCGGGGCGGGGGTGGGACAGATACGCAGTATTTT. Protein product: CASSLLRGGGGTDTQYF.